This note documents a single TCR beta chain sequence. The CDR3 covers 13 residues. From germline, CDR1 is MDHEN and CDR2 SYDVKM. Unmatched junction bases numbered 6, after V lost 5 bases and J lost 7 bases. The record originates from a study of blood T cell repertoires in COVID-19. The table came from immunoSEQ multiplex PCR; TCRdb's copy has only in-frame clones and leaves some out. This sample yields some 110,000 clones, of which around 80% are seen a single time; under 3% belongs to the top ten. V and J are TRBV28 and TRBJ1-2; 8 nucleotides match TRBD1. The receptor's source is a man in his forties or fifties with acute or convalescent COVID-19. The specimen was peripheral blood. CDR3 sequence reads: CASSPGQGRGYTF. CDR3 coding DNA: TGTGCCAGCAGTCCCGGACAGGGTCGTGGCTACACCTTC.